These 20 T cell receptor beta chains came from one sample sequenced in a study of brain T cells in children with intractable seizures. Stated time point: blood from clinic visit 5 months post-surgery; TSC patient then seizure free. Sequenced by immunoSEQ multiplex PCR; TCRdb stores in-frame clones only, minus some. The sample has 340,000 or so clones; roughly 93% are singletons. Sequencing used peripheral blood, obtained less than 6 months after surgery. The receptor source for this set is a boy younger than two with tuberous sclerosis and intractable seizures.

V and J are TRBV9 and TRBJ1-1, with a weak D call TRBD1 (5 bases). The CDR3 spans 15 residues. Germline V gives CDR1 SGDLS, CDR2 YYNGEE. The germline V and J ends were trimmed by 0 bases and 0 bases, with 9 bases remaining between them. CDR3 in DNA: TGTGCCAGCAGCGTAGATGGGGCCTTGAACACTGAAGCTTTCTTT. It encodes CASSVDGALNTEAFF.

The J gene is TRBJ2-3, the V gene TRBV14; D could derive from TRBD1 or TRBD2 (6 bases each). The CDR3 consists of 16 residues. Trimming removed 3 bases from V and 6 bases from J, with 19 bases in between. CDR1 SGHDN and CDR2 FVKESK come from the germline V gene. The CDR3 nucleotides are TGTGCCAGCAGCCAGTGGAACGGGGGACAAAGGGATACGCAGTATTTT. This translates into CASSQWNGGQRDTQYF.

The CDR3 region is CASSLEIQRGQSDTQYF. The CDR3, as DNA: TGTGCCAGCAGCTTAGAGATCCAGCGGGGGCAATCAGATACGCAGTATTTT. This rearrangement joins TRBV13 to TRBJ2-3, with 8 bases aligning to TRBD2. V shed 1 base, J shed 4 bases, and the junction held 10 bases outside the gene matches. This CDR3 has 17 residues. From germline, CDR1 is PRHDT and CDR2 FYEKMQ (reference sequence).

The V and J genes are TRBV12-3 or TRBV12-4 and TRBJ2-3; D is possibly TRBD1 or TRBD2 (5 bases each). V was cut by 4 bases and J by 5 bases, with 10 bases left in between. The CDR3 is made up of 13 amino acids. This CDR3 reads CASSSWGLDTQYF. CDR3 nucleotides: TGTGCCAGCAGTTCTTGGGGGTTAGATACGCAGTATTTT.

The V call is TRBV27, the J call TRBJ2-7, with D perhaps TRBD1 (6 bases). The CDR3 loop spans 15 amino acids. V lost 5 bases to trimming and J lost 0 bases, with 14 bases between them. Germline V gene data show CDR1 as MNHEY and CDR2 as SMNVEV (reference sequence). Written as DNA, the CDR3 is TGTGCCAGCAGTCCTTATGCAGGGGCCTCCTACGAGCAGTACTTC. Translation gives CASSPYAGASYEQYF.

The V and J genes are TRBV19 and TRBJ1-2; 12 nucleotides match TRBD1. V dropped 5 bases and J dropped 4; count of bases not matched to a gene: 5. From germline, CDR1 is LNHDA and CDR2 SQIVND (reference sequence). This CDR3 comprises 15 residues. The CDR3 here is CASSGTGGGGYGYTF. The CDR3 nucleotides are TGTGCCAGTAGTGGGACAGGGGGCGGCGGCTATGGCTACACCTTC.

The J gene is TRBJ2-3, the V gene TRBV23-1; tentatively, D is TRBD2 (6 bases). TRBV23-1 is an ORF for which the function is uncertain. The CDR3 totals 20 residues. V lost 6 bases and J lost 0, with 28 bases in between. The CDR3 reads CASRGSGTLHPTPSTDTQYF. The CDR3 region has the DNA TGCGCCAGCAGGGGCTCCGGGACTCTACACCCGACGCCTAGCACAGATACGCAGTATTTT.

The V gene is TRBV6-6, the J gene TRBJ1-2; TRBD1 is a possible D gene (5 bases). The CDR3 has 14 residues. Deletions cut 2 bases from V and 8 bases from J, with 15 bases between. Germline values: CDR1 MNHNY, CDR2 SVGAGI (reference sequence). CDR3 amino acids: CASSYRGRESGYTF. DNA of the CDR3: TGTGCCAGCAGTTACCGTGGCAGGGAAAGCGGCTACACCTTC.

This clone was recorded only once. The V call is TRBV7-9, the J call TRBJ2-2; D gene uncertain. The germline gives CDR1 SEHNR, CDR2 FQNEAQ (reference sequence). Trimming took off 11 bases at V and 4 bases at J, with 17 bases between the two ends. The CDR3 spans 14 residues. The CDR3 DNA reads TGTGCCGGCCTAGGGCGGTGGAGCACCGGGGAGCTGTTTTTT. It encodes CAGLGRWSTGELFF.

Turning to this clone: This specimen includes other DNA sequences encoding the same CDR3. In DNA form, the CDR3 reads TGCGCCAGCAGCCCGGGAGGAGATACGCAGTATTTT. Translation gives CASSPGGDTQYF. The rearrangement joins TRBV5-1 to TRBJ2-3, with 7 positions matching TRBD2. CDR1 is SGHRS, CDR2 YFSETQ, per germline. The CDR3 is made up of 12 amino acids. V lost 4 bases, J lost 5 bases, and 1 base stayed unmatched.

A single count supports this clone. The V gene is TRBV19, the J gene TRBJ2-7; 10 bases match TRBD2. The J call may be incorrect, as the DNA end agrees better with TRBJ2-1. Germline V CDR1 and CDR2: LNHDA, SQIVND (reference sequence). The CDR3 covers 15 residues. The CDR3 loop is CASSIGAGGYNEQFF. In DNA, the CDR3 is TGTGCCAGTAGTATCGGAGCGGGGGGGTACAATGAGCAGTTCTTC.

This clone was observed a single time. The chain has TRBV4-1 and TRBJ2-1; 10 bases align to TRBD1. This CDR3 has 15 residues. Trimming took 4 bases from V and 9 from J; bases not matched to a gene: 9. Germline values: CDR1 MGHRA, CDR2 YSYEKL. CDR3 in amino acids: CASSPGQGEWVEQFF. CDR3 DNA: TGCGCCAGCAGCCCTGGACAGGGGGAGTGGGTTGAGCAGTTCTTC.

The genes are TRBV27 and TRBJ2-7, with D possibly matching TRBD1 (6 bases). Trimming shortened V by 3 bases and J by 12 bases, and 21 bases separated the two germline ends. CDR1 is MNHEY, CDR2 SMNVEV, per germline (reference sequence). This CDR3 region has 14 residues. In DNA form, the CDR3 reads TGTGCCAGCAGTTTGGTTTTTTTTGGGGGCCCCCGGTACTTC. Protein sequence: CASSLVFFGGPRYF.

The chain is built from TRBV6-2 or TRBV6-3 and TRBJ2-1; a weak D match, TRBD2 (6 bases). The CDR3 length is 17 residues. Germline CDR1 MNHEY, CDR2 SVGEGT. V was clipped by 2 bases and J by 3 bases, with 17 bases between them. CDR3 sequence reads: CASSYPEGLPGYNEQFF. The CDR3, as DNA: TGTGCCAGCAGTTACCCCGAGGGACTCCCGGGCTACAATGAGCAGTTCTTC.

The chain couples TRBV19 to TRBJ1-1, with D possibly TRBD1 on 5 matching bases. The CDR3 spans 14 residues. Per the germline V gene, CDR1 is LNHDA and CDR2 is SQIVND (reference sequence). Trimming left V 3 bases short and J 5 bases short, with 13 bases between. The CDR3 nucleotides read TGTGCCAGTAGTATCGCTTGGGGGGGAACTGAAGCTTTCTTT. This translates into CASSIAWGGTEAFF.

The chain has TRBV5-6 and TRBJ1-2; 9 nucleotides align to TRBD1. Trimming at V came to 5 bases and at J to 7 bases, leaving 15 bases not matched to a gene. CDR3 length: 16 amino acids. Germline V gene data show CDR1 as SGHDT and CDR2 as YYEEEE. CDR3 amino acids: CASRFRDRDLYGGYTF. The CDR3, as DNA: TGTGCCAGCAGATTCCGGGACAGGGATTTGTACGGTGGCTACACCTTC. Full variable domain (remainder filled in from reference TRBV5-6 and TRBJ1-2): DAGVTQSPTHLIKTRGQQVTLRCSPKSGHDTVSWYQQALGQGPQFIFQYYEEEERQRGNFPDRFSGHQFPNYSSELNVNALLLGDSALYLCASRFRDRDLYGGYTFGSGTRLTVV.

This chain joins TRBV28 and TRBJ1-3; no reliable D call. Germline values: CDR1 MDHEN, CDR2 SYDVKM. V dropped 4 bases and J dropped 0 bases, with 4 bases sitting between them. This CDR3 spans 13 amino acids. In DNA, the CDR3 is TGTGCCAGCAGTTCAAACTCTGGAAACACCATATATTTT. It codes for CASSSNSGNTIYF.

The chain employs TRBV3-1 (or the pseudogene TRBV3-2) and TRBJ2-2; 8 bases agree with TRBD1. V lost 1 base and J lost 4; bases outside the gene matches: 8. The germline V gene encodes CDR1 LGHDT and CDR2 YNNKEL (reference sequence). This CDR3 comprises 17 residues. CDR3 DNA: TGTGCCAGCAGCCAAGGCCAGGGGGCGCCTAGCACCGGGGAGCTGTTTTTT. Residues: CASSQGQGAPSTGELFF.

J is TRBJ2-3 and V is TRBV5-6; no clear D. The V gene's germline CDR1 is SGHDT and CDR2 YYEEEE. This CDR3 contains 13 residues. V lost 3 bases, J lost 2 bases, and 7 bases lay in between. This CDR3 reads CASSSADTDTQYF. For the CDR3, the DNA is TGTGCCAGCAGCTCAGCTGACACAGATACGCAGTATTTT.

The chain is built from TRBV2 and TRBJ1-1; unclear D gene. CDR1 is SNHLY, CDR2 FYNNEI, per germline. V lost 6 bases to trimming and J lost 3 bases, with 11 bases between them. The CDR3 totals 13 residues. The CDR3 region has the DNA TGTGCCAGCAGCCGATGGGGAGACACTGAAGCTTTCTTT. Residues: CASSRWGDTEAFF. The full variable domain, completed using reference TRBV2 and TRBJ1-1, is EPEVTQTPSHQVTQMGQEVILRCVPISNHLYFYWYRQILGQKVEFLVSFYNNEISEKSEIFDDQFSVERPDGSNFTLKIRSTKLEDSAMYFCASSRWGDTEAFFGQGTRLTVV.